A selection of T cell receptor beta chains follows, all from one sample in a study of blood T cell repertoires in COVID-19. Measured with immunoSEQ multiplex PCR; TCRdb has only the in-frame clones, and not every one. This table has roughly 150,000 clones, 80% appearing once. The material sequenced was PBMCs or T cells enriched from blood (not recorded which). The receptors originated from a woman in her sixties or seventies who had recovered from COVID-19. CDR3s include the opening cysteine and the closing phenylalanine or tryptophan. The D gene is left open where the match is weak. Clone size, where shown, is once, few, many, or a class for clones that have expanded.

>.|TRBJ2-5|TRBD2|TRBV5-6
TGTGCCAGCAGCTTTTATGCAGCGGGGTTCGAGACCCAGTACTTC
CASSFYAAGFETQYF
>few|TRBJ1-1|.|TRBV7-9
TGTGCCAGCAGGTTTGGACACCTCACTGAAGCTTTCTTT
CASRFGHLTEAFF
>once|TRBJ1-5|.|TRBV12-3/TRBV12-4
TGTGCCAGCAGTTTAGCCAATAATCAGCCCCAGCATTTT
CASSLANNQPQHF
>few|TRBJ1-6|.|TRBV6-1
TGTGCCAGCAGTGAAGCCCACAACACTAATTCACCCCTCCACTTT
CASSEAHNTNSPLHF
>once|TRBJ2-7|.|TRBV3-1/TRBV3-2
TGTGCCAGCAGCCAAGATCCCAGGGTATTCTACGAGCAGTACTTC
CASSQDPRVFYEQYF
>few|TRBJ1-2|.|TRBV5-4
TGTGCCAGCAGCTTGATGGCAGAATATGGCTACACCTTC
CASSLMAEYGYTF
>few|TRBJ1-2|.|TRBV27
TGTGCCAGCAGTTTACAGGGGAACTATGGCTACACCTTC
CASSLQGNYGYTF
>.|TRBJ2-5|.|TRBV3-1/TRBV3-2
TGTGCCAGCAGCCAAGACCGGGCAGGGTGGTTCAAAGAGACCCAGTACTTC
CASSQDRAGWFKETQYF
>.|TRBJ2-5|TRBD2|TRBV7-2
TGTGCCAGCAGCTCCGGACTAGCGGGGGGGCAGCAGGAGACCCAGTACTTC
CASSSGLAGGQQETQYF
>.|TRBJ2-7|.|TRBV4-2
TGTGCCAGCAGCCAAGGCCCGGACTATTCGAGCGAGCAGTACTTC
CASSQGPDYSSEQYF
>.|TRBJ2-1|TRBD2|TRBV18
TGTGCCAGCTCAAAGGGACTAGCGGACAATGAGCAGTTCTTC
CASSKGLADNEQFF
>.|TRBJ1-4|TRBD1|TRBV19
TGTGCCAGTAGTTCAGGGACAGGGAATGAAAAACTGTTTTTT
CASSSGTGNEKLFF
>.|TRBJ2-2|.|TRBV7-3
TGTGCCAGCAGCTCCGAGGGCAGGATGGACACCGGGGAGCTGTTTTTT
CASSSEGRMDTGELFF
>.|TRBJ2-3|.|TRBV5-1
TGCGCCAGCAGCGGCATTGGACAGACGTATGGAACAGATACGCAGTATTTT
CASSGIGQTYGTDTQYF
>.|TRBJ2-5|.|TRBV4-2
TGTGCCAGCAGCCAAGACCTACCTGATACTGAGACCCAGTACTTC
CASSQDLPDTETQYF
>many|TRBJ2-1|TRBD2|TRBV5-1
TGCGCCAGCAGCTCCGGGACTACCACGTCGGATGAGCAGTTCTTC
CASSSGTTTSDEQFF
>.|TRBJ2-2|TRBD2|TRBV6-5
TGTGCCAGCAGTTACGGGGGGGTGGCCGGGGAGCTGTTTTTT
CASSYGGVAGELFF
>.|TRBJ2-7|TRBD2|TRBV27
TGTGCCAGCAGGGACGGGGGGGAGTACGAGCAGTACTTC
CASRDGGEYEQYF
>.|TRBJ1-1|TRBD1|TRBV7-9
TGTGCCAGCAGCCTAGATCAGGGGGGCACTGAAGCTTTCTTT
CASSLDQGGTEAFF
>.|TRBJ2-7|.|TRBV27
TGTGCCAGCAGTTTACGGACTGGCGGGGTCGCCTACGAGCAGTACTTC
CASSLRTGGVAYEQYF
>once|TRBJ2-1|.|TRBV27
TGTGCCAGCAGTTTCGGCGGATACAATGAGCAGTTCTTC
CASSFGGYNEQFF
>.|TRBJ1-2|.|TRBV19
TGTGCCAGTGGAGACAGGCTGGCTAACTATGGCTACACCTTC
CASGDRLANYGYTF
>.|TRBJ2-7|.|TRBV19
TGTGCCACTACCTTTCGGGCTAGAGGAGGATACGAGCAGTACTTC
CATTFRARGGYEQYF
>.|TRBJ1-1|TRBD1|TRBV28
TGTGCCAGCAGGGGACAGGCGGGCTCAAGAAGAGCTTTCTTT
CASRGQAGSRRAFF
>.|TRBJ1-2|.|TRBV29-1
TGCAGCGCCGCGGAGGGTCTAGGCTATGGCTACACCTTC
CSAAEGLGYGYTF
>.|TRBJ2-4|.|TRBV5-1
TGCGCCAGCAGCCCGTGGCAGGGAAACAGCATTCAGTACTTC
CASSPWQGNSIQYF
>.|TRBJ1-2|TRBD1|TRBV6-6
TGTGCCAGCAGAACCGGGACAGACTATGGCTACACCTTC
CASRTGTDYGYTF
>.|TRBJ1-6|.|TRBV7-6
TGTGCCAGCAGCTTCGGGAGTAATTCACCCCTCCACTTT
CASSFGSNSPLHF
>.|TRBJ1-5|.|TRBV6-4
TGTGCCAGCAGTGAGGAGGTTTTTCAGCCCCAGCATTTT
CASSEEVFQPQHF